These 26 T cell receptor beta chains share one sample of origin, sequenced in a study of blood T cells in healthy people across ages. Combining a sample-barcoded 5' primer with a J-beta primer mix, a second PCR ran for roughly 7 to 11 cycles. Each CDR3 protein is one row after TCRdb ran MiXCR on the 5' RACE reads. The sample lists about 1.6 million distinct CDR3 sequences, about 31% occurring once. The sequenced sample consisted of blood. These TCRs come from a woman in her twenties or thirties in good health.

The chain uses TRBV27 and TRBJ2-1; 12 positions match TRBD2. The trim removed 8 bases at V and 8 bases at J, leaving 7 bases unmatched. This CDR3 has 14 residues. CDR1 and CDR2 from the germline V gene are MNHEY and SMNVEV (reference sequence). The chain's CDR3 is CASPTSGRGDEQFF. The CDR3, as DNA: TGTGCCAGCCCGACTAGCGGGAGAGGTGATGAGCAGTTCTTC.

This clonotype came up many times. The chain is built from TRBV29-1 and TRBJ1-1; the match to TRBD1 covers 8 bases. From germline, CDR1 is SQVTM and CDR2 ANQGSEA. Losses at the gene ends were 4 bases for V and 2 bases for J; bases not matched to a gene: 3. The CDR3 loop spans 13 amino acids. This CDR3 reads CSVGTGRNTEAFF. The DNA for the CDR3 is TGCAGCGTTGGGACAGGGAGAAACACTGAAGCTTTCTTT.

The CDR3: CASSQLGVGAFF. In DNA form, the CDR3 reads TGTGCCAGCAGCCAGTTGGGCGTAGGAGCTTTCTTT. The V gene is TRBV14, the J gene TRBJ1-1; D is unresolved. Germline CDR1 SGHDN, CDR2 FVKESK. The CDR3 loop spans 12 amino acids. The V end was cut by 3 bases, the J end by 10 bases, with 12 bases between.

V and J are TRBV20-1 and TRBJ1-4, with no clear D. CDR3 length: 16 residues. V shed 5 bases and J shed 0 bases, with 16 bases lying between them. Germline assignment: CDR1 DFQATT and CDR2 SNEGSKA (reference sequence). The CDR3: CSARGPRPATNEKLFF. For the CDR3, the DNA is TGCAGTGCTCGAGGCCCGAGGCCAGCAACTAATGAAAAACTGTTTTTT.

This clonotype was detected once. V is TRBV7-6 and J is TRBJ2-7, with 9 bases identical to TRBD2. Per the germline V gene, CDR1 is SGHVS and CDR2 is FNYEAQ. V lost 5 bases, J lost 5 bases, and 7 bases stayed unmatched. This CDR3 is built from 14 residues. DNA for the CDR3: TGTGCCAGCAGCCGAGCGGGAGGAATAGACGAGCAGTACTTC. Translation gives CASSRAGGIDEQYF.

Of note for this clonotype: This may come from a read error, since a much larger clone is one base off. This chain joins TRBV29-1 and TRBJ2-1; TRBD1 agrees at 10 bases. With 6 bases clipped from V and 3 bases from J, the junction kept 2 bases outside the gene matches. Germline V gives CDR1 SQVTM, CDR2 ANQGSEA. This CDR3 is built from 13 residues. The CDR3 region is CSVRTGGYNEQFF. The CDR3 DNA reads as TGCAGCGTCAGGACAGGGGGCTACAATGAGCAGTTCTTC.

This clonotype was counted only a few times. The rearrangement links TRBV20-1 to TRBJ2-5; a possible D gene is TRBD2 (5 bases). The germline V and J ends were trimmed by 1 base and 4 bases, with 13 bases remaining between them. CDR1 is DFQATT, CDR2 SNEGSKA, per germline (reference sequence). The CDR3 covers 14 residues. The CDR3 spells CSARGGIARETQYF. CDR3 bases: TGCAGTGCTAGAGGGGGAATAGCGAGAGAGACCCAGTACTTC.

The chain links TRBV7-9 to TRBJ2-3; 7 bases fit TRBD1. Looked up from germline, CDR1 is SEHNR and CDR2 is FQNEAQ (reference sequence). This CDR3 region has 13 residues. V gave up 8 bases and J gave up 5 bases; unmatched junction bases: 7. The CDR3 nucleotides are TGTGCCAGCGGCCCACAGGGGAGAGATACGCAGTATTTT. Its translation: CASGPQGRDTQYF.

This chain connects TRBV20-1 to TRBJ2-3; 11 positions agree with TRBD2. The V gene end was trimmed by 3 bases and the J gene end by 1 base; junction bases not matched to a gene: 9. The CDR3 covers 17 residues. Germline V CDR1 and CDR2: DFQATT, SNEGSKA (reference sequence). The CDR3 DNA sequence: TGCAGTGCTAGCGGGGCGACTAGCGGGGTGGGCACAGATACGCAGTATTTT. Its protein product is CSASGATSGVGTDTQYF.

This clonotype came up many times. This chain joins TRBV11-1 and TRBJ2-3; 13 bases line up with TRBD2. CDR3 size: 18 residues. Germline CDR1 is SGHAT and CDR2 is FQDESV (reference sequence). V lost 3 bases to trimming and J lost 5 bases; unmatched junction nucleotides: 11. Written as DNA, the CDR3 is TGTGCCAGCAGCTTGGGACTAGCGGGGACGACCGGGTTAGATACGCAGTATTTT. Translated: CASSLGLAGTTGLDTQYF.

The chain is built from TRBV9 and TRBJ2-1, with D unclear. Germline CDR1 reads SGDLS; CDR2 reads YYNGEE. This CDR3 is built from 12 residues. V was clipped by 4 bases and J by 9 bases, with 11 bases between them. The CDR3, as DNA: TGTGCCAGCAGCTCGAGTTGGGCTGAGCAGTTCTTC. It specifies CASSSSWAEQFF.

Notes on this clonotype: The junction and the germline gene differ at one end; a read error may be behind it. The V call is TRBV12-3 or TRBV12-4, the J call TRBJ2-5; D is tentatively TRBD1 or TRBD2 (5 bases each). The CDR3 has 14 residues. CDR3 residues: CAGSPPGRQETQYF. In DNA form, the CDR3 reads TGTGCCGGCAGTCCTCCGGGACGACAAGAGACCCAGTACTTC.

This clonotype was picked up a small number of times. The rearrangement uses TRBV20-1 and TRBJ2-3; no reliable D call. Looked up from germline, CDR1 is DFQATT and CDR2 is SNEGSKA (reference sequence). The CDR3 covers 13 residues. The CDR3 reads CRLRRFDTDTQYF. CDR3 nucleotide sequence: TGCAGACTGAGACGGTTTGACACAGATACGCAGTATTTT.

This clonotype occurred a few times. V usage is TRBV4-1 and J usage is TRBJ1-2; 7 positions agree with TRBD1. The V and J ends lost 1 base and 7 bases, in that order; junction bases with no gene match: 12. Germline loops: CDR1 MGHRA, CDR2 YSYEKL. The CDR3 is 16 residues long. The CDR3 region is CASSQVSRDSLSGYTF. CDR3 nucleotides: TGCGCCAGCAGCCAAGTATCCCGGGACAGTCTTAGTGGCTACACCTTC.

Worth noting for this clonotype: An end of the junction does not agree with germline; a read error may underlie this. The chain joins TRBV20-1 to TRBJ2-3; D perhaps matches TRBD1 (5 bases). CDR3 length: 15 amino acids. Looked up from germline, CDR1 is DFQATT and CDR2 is SNEGSKA (reference sequence). CDR3 nucleotide sequence: TGCAGTGTTAGAGATGGGGCGGCTAGCACAGATACGCAGTATTTT. Protein: CSVRDGAASTDTQYF.

The V gene is TRBV7-9, the J gene TRBJ2-5, with TRBD2 matching over 9 bases. The end of the DNA is better explained by TRBJ2-7, so the J call may be wrong. The CDR3 extends over 15 amino acids. The V gene's germline CDR1 is SEHNR and CDR2 FQNEAQ (reference sequence). The CDR3 loop is CASSFAGGLKGEQYF. CDR3 nucleotide sequence: TGTGCCAGCAGCTTCGCGGGGGGGCTTAAGGGCGAGCAGTACTTC.

The chain joins TRBV10-3 to TRBJ1-6, with D possibly being TRBD1 (6 bases). CDR3 length: 14 amino acids. With 4 bases removed from V and 5 bases from J, the gap between germline ends came to 9 bases. Germline V lookup: CDR1 ENHRY, CDR2 SYGVKD. The CDR3 is CAISGTADNSPLHF. The CDR3 bases are TGTGCCATCAGTGGGACAGCAGATAATTCACCCCTCCACTTT.

This clonotype appeared once. DNA for the CDR3: TGTGCCAGCAGCGTAGGGAGCATCTCCTACGAGCAGTACTTC. Amino acid sequence: CASSVGSISYEQYF. The chain links TRBV9 to TRBJ2-7; no clear D gene. This CDR3 is 14 amino acids long. V was pared by 0 bases and J by 0 bases, with 7 bases between. Germline lookup yields CDR1 SGDLS and CDR2 YYNGEE.

This clonotype was observed a handful of times. One end of the junction is discordant with germline, which a read error may explain. CDR3 sequence (DNA): TGCAATGCTAGCGCTAACCTAGGGACAATTCATTCACCCCTCCACTTT. It is translated as CNASANLGTIHSPLHF. The chain is built from TRBV20-1 and TRBJ1-6; a possible D gene is TRBD1 (6 bases). Germline V gene lookup returns CDR1 DFQATT and CDR2 SNEGSKA (reference sequence). The CDR3 contains 16 residues.

This clonotype was seen a few times. The CDR3 protein is CSVWEAANEKLFF. In DNA form, the CDR3 reads TGCAGCGTTTGGGAGGCGGCTAATGAAAAACTGTTTTTT. The V and J genes are TRBV29-1 and TRBJ1-4; no clear D gene. Trimming cost V 5 bases and J 3 bases, with 10 bases left between them. Per the germline V gene, CDR1 is SQVTM and CDR2 is ANQGSEA. CDR3 length: 13 residues.

The chain carries TRBV27 and TRBJ2-7; a possible D gene is TRBD1 (6 bases). The J call may be incorrect, as the DNA end agrees better with TRBJ2-5. This CDR3 comprises 16 residues. Per germline, CDR1 MNHEY and CDR2 SMNVEV (reference sequence). CDR3 bases: TGTGCCAGCAGTTTATATGCAGGGGTAGGGTCGGAGACCCAGTACTTC. This codes for CASSLYAGVGSETQYF.

V gene TRBV4-1 combines with J gene TRBJ2-4, with D tentatively TRBD1 (6 bases). Gene TRBJ2-7 matches the end of the DNA better, so the J call may be wrong. Germline V gene sequence: CDR1 MGHRA, CDR2 YSYEKL. CDR3 size: 14 residues. The CDR3: CASRDTPTGSEQYF. The CDR3 DNA is TGCGCCAGCAGAGACACCCCAACAGGGTCCGAGCAGTACTTC.

V gene TRBV20-1 combines with J gene TRBJ1-2, with a possible D match to TRBD1 (6 bases). With 3 bases removed from V and 6 bases from J, the gap between germline ends came to 17 bases. The CDR3 has 14 amino acids. CDR1 is DFQATT, CDR2 SNEGSKA, per germline (reference sequence). The CDR3 sequence is CSARVSGTLNGYTF. CDR3 in DNA: TGCAGTGCTAGGGTTTCCGGGACACTAAATGGCTACACCTTC.

This clonotype was recorded many times. The J gene is TRBJ2-7, the V gene TRBV29-1, with D perhaps matching TRBD1 or TRBD2 (5 bases each). The CDR3 totals 12 residues. Trimming took 6 bases from V and 6 from J, leaving 15 bases between them. CDR1 SQVTM and CDR2 ANQGSEA come from the germline V gene. CDR3 nucleotide sequence: TGCAGCGTCGTCGGGGCCCTGGGCGAGCAGTACTTC. This sequence encodes CSVVGALGEQYF.

The gene calls are TRBV7-8 and TRBJ2-7, with D possibly called TRBD1 or TRBD2 (5 bases each). Trimming cost V 7 bases and J 3 bases, with 13 bases left between them. The CDR3 runs 13 residues. From germline, CDR1 is SGHVS and CDR2 FQNEAQ. The chain's CDR3 is CASTKGGGYEQYF. The CDR3 DNA follows: TGTGCCAGCACCAAGGGTGGGGGCTACGAGCAGTACTTC.

This rearrangement joins TRBV20-1 to TRBJ2-1; 8 bases match TRBD2. CDR3 length: 14 residues. Germline V gene sequence: CDR1 DFQATT, CDR2 SNEGSKA (reference sequence). V was pared by 3 bases and J by 5 bases, with 6 bases of the junction left unmatched. CDR3 in amino acids: CSASLAGLHNEQFF. For the CDR3, the DNA is TGCAGTGCTAGCCTAGCGGGCCTTCACAATGAGCAGTTCTTC.